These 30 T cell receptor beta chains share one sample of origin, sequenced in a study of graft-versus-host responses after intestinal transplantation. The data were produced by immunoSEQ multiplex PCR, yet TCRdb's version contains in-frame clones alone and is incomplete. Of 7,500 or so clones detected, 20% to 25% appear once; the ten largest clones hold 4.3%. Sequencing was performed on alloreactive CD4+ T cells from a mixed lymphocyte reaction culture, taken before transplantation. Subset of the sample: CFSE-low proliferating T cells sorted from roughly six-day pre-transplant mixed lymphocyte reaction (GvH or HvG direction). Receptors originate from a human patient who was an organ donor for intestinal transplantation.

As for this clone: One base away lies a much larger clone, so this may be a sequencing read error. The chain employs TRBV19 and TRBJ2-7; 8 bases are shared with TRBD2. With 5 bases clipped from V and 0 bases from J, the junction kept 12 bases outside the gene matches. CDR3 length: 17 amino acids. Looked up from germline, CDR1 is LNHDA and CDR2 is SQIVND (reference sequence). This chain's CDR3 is CASSDTWLAGRSYEQYF. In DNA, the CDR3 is TGTGCCAGTAGTGACACATGGCTAGCGGGCCGCTCCTACGAGCAGTACTTC.

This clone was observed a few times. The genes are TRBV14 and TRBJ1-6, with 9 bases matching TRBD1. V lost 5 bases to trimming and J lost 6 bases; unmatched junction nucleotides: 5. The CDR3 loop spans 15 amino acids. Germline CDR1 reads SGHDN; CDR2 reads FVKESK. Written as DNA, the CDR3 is TGTGCCAGCAGCTTAGGACAGGGGTCTAATTCACCCCTCCACTTT. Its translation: CASSLGQGSNSPLHF. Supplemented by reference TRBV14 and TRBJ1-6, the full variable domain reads EAGVTQFPSHSVIEKGQTVTLRCDPISGHDNLYWYRRVMGKEIKFLLHFVKESKQDESGMPNNRFLAERTGGTYSTLKVQPAELEDSGVYFCASSLGQGSNSPLHFGNGTRLTVT.

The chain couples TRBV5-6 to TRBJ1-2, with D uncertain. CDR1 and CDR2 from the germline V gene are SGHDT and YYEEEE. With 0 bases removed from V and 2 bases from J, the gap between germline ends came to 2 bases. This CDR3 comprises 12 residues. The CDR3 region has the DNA TGTGCCAGCAGCTTGGACAACTATGGCTACACCTTC. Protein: CASSLDNYGYTF.

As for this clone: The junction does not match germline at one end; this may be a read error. CDR3 protein: CAISEGLAGEETQYF. The DNA for the CDR3 is TGTGCCATCAGTGAAGGACTAGCGGGAGAGGAGACCCAGTACTTC. V and J are TRBV6-1 and TRBJ2-5; TRBD2 agrees at 13 bases. Looked up from germline, CDR1 is MNHNS and CDR2 is SASEGT. The CDR3 extends over 15 amino acids.

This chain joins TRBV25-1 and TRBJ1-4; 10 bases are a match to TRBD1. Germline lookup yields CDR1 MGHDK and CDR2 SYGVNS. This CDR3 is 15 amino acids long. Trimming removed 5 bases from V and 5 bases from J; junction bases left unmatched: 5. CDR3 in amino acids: CASSFRTGGNEKLFF. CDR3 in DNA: TGTGCCAGCAGTTTTCGGACAGGGGGAAATGAAAAACTGTTTTTT.

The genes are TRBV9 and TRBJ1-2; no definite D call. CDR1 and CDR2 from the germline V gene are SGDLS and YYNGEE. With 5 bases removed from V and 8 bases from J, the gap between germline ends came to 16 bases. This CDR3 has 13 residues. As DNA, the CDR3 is TGTGCCAGCAGTTTGGACCGCACATTGGGCTACACCTTC. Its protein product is CASSLDRTLGYTF.

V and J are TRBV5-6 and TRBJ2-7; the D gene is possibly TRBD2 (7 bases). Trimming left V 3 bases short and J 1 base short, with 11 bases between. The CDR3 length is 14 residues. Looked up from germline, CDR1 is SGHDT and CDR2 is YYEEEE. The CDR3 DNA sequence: TGTGCCAGCAGCTGGGGGGGGCGTTCCTACGAGCAGTACTTC. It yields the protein CASSWGGRSYEQYF. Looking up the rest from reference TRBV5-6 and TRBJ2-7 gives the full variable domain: DAGVTQSPTHLIKTRGQQVTLRCSPKSGHDTVSWYQQALGQGPQFIFQYYEEEERQRGNFPDRFSGHQFPNYSSELNVNALLLGDSALYLCASSWGGRSYEQYFGPGTRLTVT.

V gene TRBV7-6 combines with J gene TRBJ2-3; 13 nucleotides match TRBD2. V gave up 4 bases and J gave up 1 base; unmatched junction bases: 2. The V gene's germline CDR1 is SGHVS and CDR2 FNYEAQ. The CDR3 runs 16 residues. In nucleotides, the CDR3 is TGTGCCAGCAGCTCCGGACTAGCGGGGGGCACAGATACGCAGTATTTT. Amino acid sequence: CASSSGLAGGTDTQYF.

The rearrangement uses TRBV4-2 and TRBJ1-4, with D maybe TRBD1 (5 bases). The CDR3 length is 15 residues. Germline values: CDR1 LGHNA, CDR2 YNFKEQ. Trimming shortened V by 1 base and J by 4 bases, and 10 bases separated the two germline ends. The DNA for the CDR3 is TGTGCCAGCAGCCAAGTCGGGACGGGTAATGAAAAACTGTTTTTT. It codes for CASSQVGTGNEKLFF.

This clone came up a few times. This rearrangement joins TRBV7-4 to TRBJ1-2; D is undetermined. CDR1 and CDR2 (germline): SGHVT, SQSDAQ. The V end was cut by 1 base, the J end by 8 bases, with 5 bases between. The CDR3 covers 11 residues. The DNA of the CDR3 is TGTGCCAGCAGCTTAGTAGGAGGCTACACCTTC. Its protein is CASSLVGGYTF.

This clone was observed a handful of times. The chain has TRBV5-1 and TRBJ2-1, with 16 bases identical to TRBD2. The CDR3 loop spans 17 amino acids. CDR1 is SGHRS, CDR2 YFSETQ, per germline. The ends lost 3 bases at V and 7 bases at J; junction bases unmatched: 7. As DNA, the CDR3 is TGCGCCAGCAGCTGGGGACTAGCGGGAGGGGGTAGGAATGAGCAGTTCTTC. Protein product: CASSWGLAGGGRNEQFF.

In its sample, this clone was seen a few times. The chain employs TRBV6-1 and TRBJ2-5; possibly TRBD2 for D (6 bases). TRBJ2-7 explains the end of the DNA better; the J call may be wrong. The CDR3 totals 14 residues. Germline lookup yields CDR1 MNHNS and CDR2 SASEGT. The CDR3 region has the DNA TGTGCCAGCAGCCCGGGGAGGTTTGGCTACGAGCAGTACTTC. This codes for CASSPGRFGYEQYF.

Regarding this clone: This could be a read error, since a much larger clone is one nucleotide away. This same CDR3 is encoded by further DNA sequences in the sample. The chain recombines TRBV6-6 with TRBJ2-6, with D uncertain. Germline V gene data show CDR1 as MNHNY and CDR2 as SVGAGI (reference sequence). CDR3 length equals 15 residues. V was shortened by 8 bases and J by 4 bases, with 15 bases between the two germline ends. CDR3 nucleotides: TGTGCCAGCCGACCCCTAGGGTCCGGGGCCAACGTCCTGACTTTC. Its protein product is CASRPLGSGANVLTF.

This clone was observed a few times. The CDR3 coding sequence is TGTGCCAGTAGTACGACTAGCGGGAGTTGGGAGACCCAGTACTTC. Translating it yields CASSTTSGSWETQYF. The rearrangement joins TRBV19 to TRBJ2-5; 12 nucleotides agree with TRBD2. This CDR3 comprises 15 residues. With 4 bases clipped from V and 5 bases from J, the junction kept 5 bases outside the gene matches. Per the germline V gene, CDR1 is LNHDA and CDR2 is SQIVND (reference sequence).

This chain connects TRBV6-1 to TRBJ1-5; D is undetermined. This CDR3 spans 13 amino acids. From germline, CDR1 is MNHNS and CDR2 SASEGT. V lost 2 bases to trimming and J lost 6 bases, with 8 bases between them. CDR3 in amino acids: CASSEQVGQPQHF. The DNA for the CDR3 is TGTGCCAGCAGTGAACAGGTGGGTCAGCCCCAGCATTTT.

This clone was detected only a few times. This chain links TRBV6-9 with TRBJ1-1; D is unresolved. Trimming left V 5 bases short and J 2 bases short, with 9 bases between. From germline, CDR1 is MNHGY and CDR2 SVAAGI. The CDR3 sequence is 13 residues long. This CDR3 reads CASSNLANTEAFF. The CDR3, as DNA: TGTGCCAGCAGTAACCTCGCTAACACTGAAGCTTTCTTT.

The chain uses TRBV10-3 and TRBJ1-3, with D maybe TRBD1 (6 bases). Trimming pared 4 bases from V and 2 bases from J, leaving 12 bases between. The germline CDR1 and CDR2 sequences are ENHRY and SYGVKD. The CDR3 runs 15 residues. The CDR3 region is CAISVRQDPGNTIYF. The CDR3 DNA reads TGTGCCATCAGTGTTCGACAGGACCCTGGAAACACCATATATTTT.

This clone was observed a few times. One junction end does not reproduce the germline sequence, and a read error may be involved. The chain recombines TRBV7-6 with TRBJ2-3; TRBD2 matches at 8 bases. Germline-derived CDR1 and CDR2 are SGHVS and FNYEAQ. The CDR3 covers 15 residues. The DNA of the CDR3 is TGTGCCAGCAGATTAGCGGGGCTCACCGGAGATACGCAGTATTTT. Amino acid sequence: CASRLAGLTGDTQYF.

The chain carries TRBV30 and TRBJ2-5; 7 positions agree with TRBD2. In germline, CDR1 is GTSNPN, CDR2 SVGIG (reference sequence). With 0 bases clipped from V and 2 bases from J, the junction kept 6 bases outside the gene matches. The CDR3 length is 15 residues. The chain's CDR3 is CAWSVSSGLQETQYF. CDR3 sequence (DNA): TGTGCCTGGAGTGTATCTAGCGGCCTGCAAGAGACCCAGTACTTC.

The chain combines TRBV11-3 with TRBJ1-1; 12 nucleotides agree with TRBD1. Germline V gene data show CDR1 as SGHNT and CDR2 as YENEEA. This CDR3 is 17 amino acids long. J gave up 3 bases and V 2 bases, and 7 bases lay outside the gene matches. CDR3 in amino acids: CASSLWDRGLMDTEAFF. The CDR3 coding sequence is TGTGCCAGCAGCTTATGGGACAGGGGGCTTATGGACACTGAAGCTTTCTTT.

CDR3 DNA: TGTGCCAGCAGTATCCTCGGGCTAGCGACCTACGAGCAGTACTTC. Translating it yields CASSILGLATYEQYF. The V gene is TRBV6-5, the J gene TRBJ2-7; D possibly corresponds to TRBD2 (6 bases). This CDR3 has 15 amino acids. Germline CDR1 is MNHEY and CDR2 is SVGAGI. Trimming pared 5 bases from V and 2 bases from J, leaving 16 bases between.

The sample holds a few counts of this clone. In DNA, the CDR3 is TGTGCCAGCAGCCCGACAGGGGTTCCTAACTATGGCTACACCTTC. Its translation: CASSPTGVPNYGYTF. The chain recombines TRBV6-7 with TRBJ1-2; 8 bases align to TRBD1. TRBV6-7 has ORF status, its function being uncertain. The CDR3 runs to 15 residues. The trim removed 6 bases at V and 0 bases at J, leaving 6 bases unmatched.

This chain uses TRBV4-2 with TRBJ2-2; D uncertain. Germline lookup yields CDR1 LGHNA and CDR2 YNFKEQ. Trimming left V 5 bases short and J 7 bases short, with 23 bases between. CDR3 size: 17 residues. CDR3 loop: CASSLVVWTPLIGELFF. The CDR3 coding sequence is TGTGCCAGCAGCTTGGTAGTTTGGACCCCATTGATCGGGGAGCTGTTTTTT.

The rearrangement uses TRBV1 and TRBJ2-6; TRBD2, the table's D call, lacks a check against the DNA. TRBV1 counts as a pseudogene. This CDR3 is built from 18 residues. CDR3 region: CTSSVVSLCQSRANVLTF. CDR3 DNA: TGCACCAGCAGCGTAGTAAGTTTGTGCCAAAGTCGGGCCAACGTCCTGACTTTC.

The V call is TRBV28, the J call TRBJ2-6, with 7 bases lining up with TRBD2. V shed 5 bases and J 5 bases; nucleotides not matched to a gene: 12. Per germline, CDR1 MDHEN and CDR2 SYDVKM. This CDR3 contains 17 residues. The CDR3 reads CASSPSPGGGRANVLTF. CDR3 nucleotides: TGTGCCAGCAGTCCCTCCCCCGGCGGGGGACGGGCCAACGTCCTGACTTTC.

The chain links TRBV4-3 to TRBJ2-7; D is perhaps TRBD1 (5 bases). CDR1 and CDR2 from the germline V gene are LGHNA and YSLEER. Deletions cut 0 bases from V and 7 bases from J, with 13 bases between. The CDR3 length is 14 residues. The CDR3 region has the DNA TGCGCCAGCAGCCAAGAAGGAAGGGGTAGGGAGCAGTACTTC. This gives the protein CASSQEGRGREQYF.

DNA for the CDR3: TGTGCCATCAGTGTGGCACAAGAGACCCAGTACTTC. It is translated as CAISVAQETQYF. The J gene is TRBJ2-5, the V gene TRBV10-3; the D is unclear. V shed 4 bases and J shed 2 bases, with 5 bases lying between them. Germline assignment: CDR1 ENHRY and CDR2 SYGVKD. The CDR3 sequence is 12 residues long.

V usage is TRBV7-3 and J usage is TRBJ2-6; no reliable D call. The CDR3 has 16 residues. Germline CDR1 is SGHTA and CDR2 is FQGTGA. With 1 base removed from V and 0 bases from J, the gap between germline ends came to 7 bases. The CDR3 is CASSLSPLSGANVLTF. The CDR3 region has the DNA TGTGCCAGCAGCTTAAGCCCCCTCTCTGGGGCCAACGTCCTGACTTTC.

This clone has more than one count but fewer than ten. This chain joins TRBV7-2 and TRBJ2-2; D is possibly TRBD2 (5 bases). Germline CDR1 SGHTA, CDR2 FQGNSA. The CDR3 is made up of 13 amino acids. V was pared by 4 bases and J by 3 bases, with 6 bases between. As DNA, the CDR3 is TGTGCCAGCAGCTCGGACTACACCGGGGAGCTGTTTTTT. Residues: CASSSDYTGELFF.

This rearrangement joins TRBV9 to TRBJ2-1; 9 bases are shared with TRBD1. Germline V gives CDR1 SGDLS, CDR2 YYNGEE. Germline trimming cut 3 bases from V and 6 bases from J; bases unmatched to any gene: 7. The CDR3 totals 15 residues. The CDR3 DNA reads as TGTGCCAGCAGCGCACGGGACAGGGAAGGCAATGAGCAGTTCTTC. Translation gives CASSARDREGNEQFF.